This is a list of T cell receptor beta chains from one sample in a study of identical twins. TCRdb itself ran the 5' RACE reads through MiXCR, one entry per CDR3 protein. The table includes 400,000 to 600,000 distinct CDR3 sequences, 20% to 25% detected once. A further study also used this sample, focusing on yellow fever vaccine responses in identical twins.

The material sequenced was CD4+ T cells sorted from blood. The receptors were sampled from a woman in her late teens or twenties in good health. Each CDR3 is given with its conserved first and last residue. Fields, in order: CDR3 length, clone size, V gene, D gene, J gene, CDR3 protein, CDR3 DNA. A D gene is named only where the DNA matches it firmly. A row's size may be missing; if present it is once, few, many or a size class.

13	-	TRBV12-3/TRBV12-4	-	TRBJ1-5	CASSFVDAQPQHF	TGTGCCAGCAGTTTCGTGGACGCTCAGCCCCAGCATTTT
15	few	TRBV20-1	TRBD2	TRBJ2-2	CSARDGGLAPGELFF	TGCAGTGCTAGAGATGGCGGACTAGCTCCCGGGGAGCTGTTTTTT
12	-	TRBV10-3	-	TRBJ2-1	CAISATDNEQFF	TGTGCCATCAGCGCCACCGACAATGAGCAGTTCTTC
13	-	TRBV12-3/TRBV12-4	TRBD1	TRBJ1-2	CASTYGTGNGYTF	TGTGCCAGCACCTACGGGACAGGGAATGGCTACACCTTC
14	-	TRBV20-1	TRBD1	TRBJ2-1	CSANQGASYNEQFF	TGCAGTGCTAACCAGGGGGCCTCCTACAATGAGCAGTTCTTC
16	-	TRBV24-1	TRBD2	TRBJ2-1	CATSDPTSASYNEQFF	TGTGCCACCAGTGACCCTACTAGCGCCTCCTACAATGAGCAGTTCTTC
14	few	TRBV9	TRBD1	TRBJ1-5	CASSEQGSGQPQHF	TGTGCCAGCAGCGAACAGGGGAGCGGGCAGCCCCAGCATTTT
14	few	TRBV10-1	-	TRBJ2-1	CASSPGAWDNEQFF	TGCGCCAGCAGCCCGGGGGCCTGGGACAATGAGCAGTTCTTC
15	few	TRBV10-1	TRBD2	TRBJ2-1	CASSLSGRSVGEQFF	TGCGCCAGCAGCTTAAGCGGGAGAAGCGTGGGTGAGCAGTTCTTC
12	-	TRBV5-1	TRBD2	TRBJ2-1	CASSPSGFEQFF	TGCGCCAGCAGCCCTAGCGGGTTCGAGCAGTTCTTC
18	-	TRBV4-2	-	TRBJ2-2	CASSQVPRFAANTGELFF	TGTGCCAGCAGCCAAGTACCTCGTTTCGCCGCGAACACCGGGGAGCTGTTTTTT
16	few	TRBV6-5	TRBD1	TRBJ2-5	CASSYQGTVGGETQYF	TGTGCCAGCAGTTACCAGGGGACAGTTGGTGGGGAGACCCAGTACTTC
13	-	TRBV24-1	TRBD1	TRBJ1-1	CATSDRDRPEAFF	TGTGCCACCAGTGACCGGGACAGGCCCGAAGCTTTCTTT
13	-	TRBV20-1	TRBD1	TRBJ2-4	CSASGQGKNIQYF	TGCAGTGCTTCCGGACAGGGCAAAAACATTCAGTACTTC
14	-	TRBV12-3/TRBV12-4	TRBD1	TRBJ1-6	CASSFPGGNSPLHF	TGTGCCAGCAGTTTCCCAGGGGGCAATTCACCCCTCCACTTT
13	-	TRBV29-1	TRBD1	TRBJ2-3	CSVITGGTDTQYF	TGCAGCGTTATCACAGGGGGCACAGATACGCAGTATTTT
17	-	TRBV7-8	-	TRBJ2-6	CASSLPQQRSGANVLTF	TGTGCCAGCAGCTTACCGCAACAGAGATCTGGGGCCAACGTCCTGACTTTC
13	few	TRBV20-1	-	TRBJ2-2	CSARPIMGGELFF	TGCAGTGCTCGCCCCATCATGGGCGGGGAGCTGTTTTTT
16	-	TRBV6-1	-	TRBJ1-2	CASRPHAKGKDYGYTF	TGTGCCAGCAGGCCACATGCGAAAGGGAAGGACTATGGCTACACCTTC
12	-	TRBV5-1	-	TRBJ2-3	CASMGIADTQYF	TGCGCCAGCATGGGGATTGCAGATACGCAGTATTTT
18	few	TRBV5-1	TRBD2	TRBJ2-7	CASSLGGLAGTQTYEQYF	TGCGCCAGCAGCTTGGGGGGCCTAGCGGGAACACAGACCTACGAGCAGTACTTC
15	few	TRBV5-1	-	TRBJ2-3	CASSLDPGPTDTQYF	TGCGCCAGCAGCTTGGATCCCGGGCCCACAGATACGCAGTATTTT
15	few	TRBV12-3/TRBV12-4	TRBD1	TRBJ2-7	CASNRDRAGYYEQYF	TGTGCCAGCAACCGGGACAGGGCAGGTTACTACGAGCAGTACTTC
14	-	TRBV7-9	-	TRBJ2-5	CASSQWTVQETQYF	TGTGCCAGCAGCCAGTGGACAGTTCAAGAGACCCAGTACTTC
16	few	TRBV28	TRBD2	TRBJ2-1	CASSWASGGLYNEQFF	TGTGCCAGCAGTTGGGCTAGCGGGGGGCTTTACAATGAGCAGTTCTTC
15	few	TRBV9	TRBD2	TRBJ2-1	CASSPVAGVGNEQFF	TGTGCCAGCAGCCCCGTAGCGGGAGTCGGCAATGAGCAGTTCTTC
11	-	TRBV28	-	TRBJ1-5	CASSFKGPQHF	TGTGCCAGCAGTTTCAAGGGGCCCCAGCATTTT
15	few	TRBV12-3/TRBV12-4	-	TRBJ1-3	CASNYLPSLADTIYF	TGTGCCAGCAATTACTTACCCTCCCTAGCGGACACCATATATTTT
15	-	TRBV19	-	TRBJ1-2	CASSMRTRGRGGYTF	TGTGCCAGTAGTATGAGGACCCGAGGTAGAGGTGGCTACACCTTC
16	-	TRBV7-2	TRBD1	TRBJ1-6	CASSLGQGAYNSPLHF	TGTGCCAGCAGCTTAGGGCAGGGGGCTTATAATTCACCCCTCCACTTT
13	few	TRBV6-1	-	TRBJ2-1	CASIPSSYNEQFF	TGTGCCAGCATCCCGAGCTCCTACAATGAGCAGTTCTTC
12	few	TRBV20-1	-	TRBJ2-3	CSAKDFTDTQYF	TGCAGTGCTAAGGACTTCACAGATACGCAGTATTTT
18	few	TRBV9	TRBD2	TRBJ2-1	CASSARTSGGSSYNEQFF	TGTGCCAGCAGCGCACGAACTTCGGGAGGGAGCTCCTACAATGAGCAGTTCTTC
15	-	TRBV5-1	-	TRBJ2-6	CASSPDTAGANVLTF	TGCGCCAGCAGCCCGGACACGGCTGGGGCCAACGTCCTGACTTTC
18	-	TRBV7-2	TRBD2	TRBJ2-3	CASSLGRLAGGPTDTQYF	TGTGCCAGCAGCTTAGGGCGACTAGCGGGGGGGCCGACAGATACGCAGTATTTT
17	-	TRBV12-3/TRBV12-4	-	TRBJ2-4	CASSFGAAGIAKNIQYF	TGTGCCAGCAGTTTCGGGGCAGCGGGTATAGCCAAAAACATTCAGTACTTC
15	-	TRBV10-2	TRBD1	TRBJ1-1	CASSRGLSGNTEAFF	TGCGCCAGCAGTAGGGGGCTGAGTGGGAACACTGAAGCTTTCTTT
18	-	TRBV4-2	TRBD2	TRBJ2-3	CASSLGTSGGAGTDTQYF	TGTGCCAGCAGCCTAGGGACTAGCGGGGGGGCGGGCACAGATACGCAGTATTTT
14	many	TRBV7-8	-	TRBJ1-4	CASSLGPGQKKLFF	TGTGCCAGCAGCTTGGGGCCGGGCCAAAAAAAACTGTTTTTT
14	many	TRBV28	TRBD2	TRBJ2-4	CASKAGGPRNIQYF	TGTGCCAGCAAAGCGGGAGGGCCTAGAAACATTCAGTACTTC
13	-	TRBV12-3/TRBV12-4	-	TRBJ2-5	CASSLYPRETQYF	TGTGCCAGCAGTTTATATCCGCGGGAGACCCAGTACTTC
18	-	TRBV6-1	TRBD2	TRBJ2-4	CASSRLAGWDLAKNIQYF	TGTGCCAGCAGCAGACTAGCGGGGTGGGATTTAGCCAAAAACATTCAGTACTTC
12	-	TRBV12-3/TRBV12-4	-	TRBJ2-3	CASREQGSGQYF	TGTGCCAGCAGGGAACAGGGTTCGGGGCAGTATTTT
16	few	TRBV15	-	TRBJ2-2	CATSTRGFGGTGELFF	TGTGCCACCAGCACCAGAGGCTTCGGAGGCACCGGGGAGCTGTTTTTT
15	few	TRBV15	TRBD2	TRBJ2-1	CATSRESSGYNEQFF	TGTGCCACCAGCAGAGAGTCTAGCGGGTACAATGAGCAGTTCTTC
14	-	TRBV7-9	-	TRBJ2-1	CASSWREPNNEQFF	TGTGCCAGCAGCTGGCGGGAACCAAACAATGAGCAGTTCTTC
15	-	TRBV29-1	-	TRBJ2-7	CSVEEVVVSGYEQYF	TGCAGCGTTGAAGAAGTGGTGGTTAGCGGCTACGAGCAGTACTTC
16	few	TRBV7-9	TRBD1	TRBJ2-3	CASSTHRGRVTDTQYF	TGTGCCAGCAGCACACACAGGGGGCGCGTCACAGATACGCAGTATTTT
17	few	TRBV4-1	-	TRBJ2-5	CASSQDIGSGRRETQYF	TGCGCCAGCAGCCAAGATATTGGTTCAGGGCGGCGCGAGACCCAGTACTTC
16	few	TRBV25-1	TRBD2	TRBJ2-1	CASSHGTSGSRGEQFF	TGTGCCAGCAGTCACGGGACTAGCGGGAGTCGGGGTGAGCAGTTCTTC
12	-	TRBV12-3/TRBV12-4	-	TRBJ2-1	CASRIGLSEQFF	TGTGCCAGCAGGATCGGACTGAGTGAGCAGTTCTTC
19	few	TRBV11-2	TRBD2	TRBJ2-4	CASSLGGLRFPIAKNIQYF	TGTGCCAGCAGCTTAGGGGGACTAAGATTCCCTATAGCCAAAAACATTCAGTACTTC
16	-	TRBV12-3/TRBV12-4	TRBD2	TRBJ2-1	CASSPAPTSGSGEQFF	TGTGCCAGCAGTCCAGCCCCGACTAGCGGGAGCGGTGAGCAGTTCTTC
16	medium-sized	TRBV27	-	TRBJ2-1	CASSALGGGLYNEQFF	TGTGCCAGCAGTGCCCTAGGTGGCGGACTCTACAATGAGCAGTTCTTC
13	few	TRBV2	TRBD1	TRBJ1-2	CASTRGGGIGYTF	TGTGCCAGCACCAGAGGAGGGGGCATTGGCTACACCTTC